The 18 T cell receptor beta chains below were found in one sample sequenced in a study of shared clonotypes between healthy human individuals. Assay: immunoSEQ multiplex PCR; the TCRdb copy retains only in-frame clones and omits some. The sample has under 1,900,000 clones, just under 99% seen once. Source material: naive CD4+ T cells sorted from blood. Subset of the sample: CD45RA+ positively selected. The receptors here all came from a man under 40 in good health.

The DNA for the CDR3 is TGTGCCAGCAGCGTAGATCCGGGACAGGGGGCGACCCAGTACTTC. This gives the protein CASSVDPGQGATQYF. The genes are TRBV9 and TRBJ2-5; 12 bases are shared with TRBD1. CDR1 and CDR2 (germline): SGDLS, YYNGEE. The CDR3 extends over 15 amino acids. The V gene end was trimmed by 0 bases and the J gene end by 7 bases; junction bases not matched to a gene: 4.

With regard to this clone: The same CDR3 is also encoded by other DNA sequences in this sample. The genes are TRBV28 and TRBJ1-2; no reliable D call. Germline lookup yields CDR1 MDHEN and CDR2 SYDVKM. Between the trimmed V and J ends, which lost 3 bases and 4 bases, there was a span of 6 bases. The CDR3 is made up of 12 amino acids. Here the CDR3 reads CASSLPSYGYTF. The CDR3 DNA reads TGTGCCAGCAGTTTGCCCTCCTATGGCTACACCTTC.

This chain joins TRBV7-9 and TRBJ1-5, with TRBD1 matching over 9 bases. Germline V gene data show CDR1 as SEHNR and CDR2 as FQNEAQ (reference sequence). The CDR3 is made up of 14 amino acids. The V gene end was trimmed by 6 bases and the J gene end by 5 bases; junction bases not matched to a gene: 5. The CDR3 DNA follows: TGTGCCAGCAGGGCGGACAGGGGCCATCAGCCCCAGCATTTT. Translation: CASRADRGHQPQHF.

This chain connects TRBV5-1 to TRBJ2-7, with a tentative D call TRBD2 (6 bases). Trimming left V 5 bases short and J 2 bases short, with 11 bases between. The CDR3 sequence is 13 residues long. CDR1 is SGHRS and CDR2 is YFSETQ in the germline V gene. The DNA of the CDR3 is TGCGCCAGCAGGTGGGAGGTGACCTACGAGCAGTACTTC. Translated: CASRWEVTYEQYF.

This chain uses TRBV5-6 with TRBJ2-3; D perhaps matches TRBD2 (5 bases). Germline V CDR1 and CDR2: SGHDT, YYEEEE. V was cut by 0 bases and J by 11 bases, with 13 bases left in between. This CDR3 has 13 residues. CDR3 DNA: TGTGCCAGCAGCTTGGGGGCCCTGGGAGAGCAGTATTTT. This encodes CASSLGALGEQYF.

Concerning this clone itself: This specimen includes other DNA sequences encoding the same CDR3. This sequence joins TRBV28 and TRBJ1-2, with TRBD1 as a possible D gene (5 bases). CDR1 MDHEN and CDR2 SYDVKM come from the germline V gene. The ends were cut back, 5 bases at V and 5 bases at J, with 9 bases in the middle. The CDR3 length is 12 residues. CDR3 residues: CASSPEGYGYTF. The DNA for the CDR3 is TGTGCCAGCAGTCCTGAGGGGTATGGCTACACCTTC.

As concerns this clone: The same CDR3 arises from other DNA sequences in this sample as well. This rearrangement joins TRBV13 to TRBJ2-3, with D tentatively TRBD2 (5 bases). Germline assignment: CDR1 PRHDT and CDR2 FYEKMQ (reference sequence). The V end lost 2 bases, the J end lost 0 bases, and 9 bases lay between the germline ends. This CDR3 has 15 residues. This chain's CDR3 is CASSLRRTSTDTQYF. CDR3 nucleotide sequence: TGTGCCAGCAGCTTACGGCGGACTAGCACAGATACGCAGTATTTT.

The V call is TRBV7-6, the J call TRBJ2-1, with 11 bases identical to TRBD2. The junction had 2 bases not matched to a gene; V was cut back by 9 bases and J by 4 bases. The CDR3 consists of 13 residues. Germline V gives CDR1 SGHVS, CDR2 FNYEAQ. CDR3: CASGTSGYNEQFF. Written as DNA, the CDR3 is TGTGCCAGTGGGACTAGCGGATACAATGAGCAGTTCTTC.

CDR3 loop: CASSSPGIYEQYF. CDR3 DNA: TGTGCCAGCAGCTCGCCAGGGATATACGAGCAGTACTTC. The rearrangement uses TRBV11-2 and TRBJ2-7; possibly TRBD1 for D (5 bases). Germline V CDR1 and CDR2: SGHAT, FQNNGV. Trimming left V 4 bases short and J 4 bases short, with 11 bases between. This CDR3 spans 13 amino acids.

This clone was detected only once. The rearrangement uses TRBV5-1 and TRBJ2-7; D might be TRBD2 (6 bases). V lost 0 bases and J 3 bases, leaving 22 bases between the germline ends. Per germline, CDR1 SGHRS and CDR2 YFSETQ. CDR3 size: 18 residues. The DNA for the CDR3 is TGCGCCAGCAGCTTGGCCACTAAAGACGGCGACGGGAGCTACGAGCAGTACTTC. It is translated as CASSLATKDGDGSYEQYF. Based on the CDR3 plus reference TRBV5-1 and TRBJ2-7, the full variable domain is KAGVTQTPRYLIKTRGQQVTLSCSPISGHRSVSWYQQTPGQGLQFLFEYFSETQRNKGNFPGRFSGRQFSNSRSEMNVSTLELGDSALYLCASSLATKDGDGSYEQYFGPGTRLTVT.

The chain couples TRBV5-1 to TRBJ2-1, with D possibly being TRBD1 (5 bases). The V and J ends lost 6 bases and 9 bases respectively, with 22 bases between them. Germline lookup yields CDR1 SGHRS and CDR2 YFSETQ. The length of the CDR3 is 15 residues. The CDR3 reads CASIPGALAVGEQFF. CDR3 DNA: TGCGCCAGCATCCCTGGGGCGCTCGCTGTGGGTGAGCAGTTCTTC.

The rearrangement links TRBV11-3 to TRBJ2-3; D is possibly TRBD2 (7 bases). Germline CDR1 reads SGHNT; CDR2 reads YENEEA. CDR3 length equals 15 residues. The V and J ends lost 5 bases and 4 bases respectively, with 16 bases between them. CDR3 amino acids: CASSPDPGGADTQYF. The CDR3 region has the DNA TGTGCCAGCAGCCCCGACCCGGGGGGCGCAGATACGCAGTATTTT.

The chain couples TRBV11-3 to TRBJ2-7; 8 bases line up with TRBD1. The V gene end was trimmed by 1 base and the J gene end by 4 bases; junction bases not matched to a gene: 6. Germline values: CDR1 SGHNT, CDR2 YENEEA. The CDR3 length is 15 residues. The CDR3 DNA is TGTGCCAGCAGCTTAGGCGGGACAGGACAATACGAGCAGTACTTC. Protein sequence: CASSLGGTGQYEQYF.

This clone occurred once. The chain carries TRBV7-3 and TRBJ2-7; D ambiguous. The CDR3 spans 14 residues. V was trimmed by 5 bases and J by 3 bases, leaving 14 bases between them. CDR1 and CDR2 (germline): SGHTA, FQGTGA. The CDR3 nucleotides are TGTGCCAGCAGCCCCGGCGGCCCGAGCTACGAGCAGTACTTC. This codes for CASSPGGPSYEQYF.

The chain recombines TRBV28 with TRBJ2-6; 8 positions agree with TRBD2. CDR3 length: 16 residues. J was trimmed by 3 bases and V by 5 bases; bases with no gene match: 6. The V gene's germline CDR1 is MDHEN and CDR2 SYDVKM. In nucleotides, the CDR3 is TGTGCCAGCAGTCCCCACCGGGGGGGTGGGGCCAACGTCCTGACTTTC. Its protein product is CASSPHRGGGANVLTF.

The J gene is TRBJ2-3, the V gene TRBV5-1; D is perhaps TRBD1 (7 bases). Germline CDR1 and CDR2: SGHRS and YFSETQ. The ends were cut back, 2 bases at V and 2 bases at J, with 18 bases in the middle. The length of the CDR3 is 17 residues. Here the CDR3 DNA reads TGCGCCAGCAGCTTAAGACGACAGGGCGGGAACACAGATACGCAGTATTTT. Its translation is CASSLRRQGGNTDTQYF.

This chain connects TRBV11-2 to TRBJ2-3; 7 positions agree with TRBD1. CDR1 SGHAT and CDR2 FQNNGV come from the germline V gene. This CDR3 is built from 18 residues. The J segment lost 2 bases and the V segment lost 5 bases, leaving 16 bases of the junction unmatched. Here the CDR3 reads CASSIGTVVNLDTDTQYF. CDR3 nucleotides: TGTGCCAGCAGCATAGGGACAGTCGTAAACCTAGACACAGATACGCAGTATTTT.

This chain uses TRBV30 with TRBJ1-5; no clear D gene. Germline V gene data show CDR1 as GTSNPN and CDR2 as SVGIG (reference sequence). The CDR3 runs to 12 residues. Trimming pared 7 bases from V and 2 bases from J, leaving 9 bases between. CDR3 sequence reads: CASGSGNQPQHF. The CDR3 DNA is TGTGCCTCAGGCAGCGGCAATCAGCCCCAGCATTTT.